Listed below are T cell receptor beta chains from one sample, sequenced in a study of technical replicates of blood from a handful of donors. TCRdb's copy holds only in-frame clones and misses some; the assay was immunoSEQ multiplex PCR. Of about 80,000 clones listed, roughly 91% were seen once; the top ten hold about 0.4%. Sequenced material: T cells isolated from PBMCs. The receptors come from a human donor in good health. Each CDR3 is given with its conserved first and last residue. Fields, in order: D gene, clone size, J gene, V gene, CDR3 protein, CDR3 DNA. D genes are given only for firm matches. The size of a clone is reported for some rows only, either as once, few or many, or as a class for expanded clones.

d_call: TRBD2; clone_size: once; j_call: TRBJ2-1; v_call: TRBV2; cdr3_aa: CASERGTSGRNEQFF; cdr3_nt: TGTGCCAGCGAGCGAGGGACTAGCGGACGCAATGAGCAGTTCTTC
d_call: NA; clone_size: NA; j_call: TRBJ2-7; v_call: TRBV14; cdr3_aa: CASSHRYGKNGEQYF; cdr3_nt: TGTGCCAGCAGCCACAGGTACGGTAAAAATGGCGAGCAGTACTTC
d_call: NA; clone_size: once; j_call: TRBJ1-1; v_call: TRBV20-1; cdr3_aa: CSARELEAFF; cdr3_nt: TGCAGTGCTAGAGAACTGGAAGCTTTCTTT
d_call: TRBD1; clone_size: few; j_call: TRBJ1-5; v_call: TRBV27; cdr3_aa: CASSSWTGSNQPQHF; cdr3_nt: TGTGCCAGCAGTTCCTGGACAGGGAGCAATCAGCCCCAGCATTTT
d_call: TRBD2; clone_size: NA; j_call: TRBJ2-7; v_call: TRBV4-3; cdr3_aa: CASSQAPGGPPYEQYF; cdr3_nt: TGCGCCAGCAGCCAAGCCCCGGGAGGGCCCCCTTACGAGCAGTACTTC
d_call: NA; clone_size: once; j_call: TRBJ1-1; v_call: TRBV5-4; cdr3_aa: CASSLEQYEAFF; cdr3_nt: TGTGCCAGCAGCTTGGAACAGTATGAAGCTTTCTTT
d_call: TRBD2; clone_size: once; j_call: TRBJ2-1; v_call: TRBV2; cdr3_aa: CASSAPWTSGTYNEQFF; cdr3_nt: TGTGCCAGCAGTGCACCCTGGACTAGCGGGACCTACAATGAGCAGTTCTTC
d_call: TRBD1; clone_size: NA; j_call: TRBJ1-1; v_call: TRBV7-9; cdr3_aa: CASSKDRGTFF; cdr3_nt: TGTGCCAGCAGCAAGGACAGGGGAACTTTCTTT
d_call: NA; clone_size: NA; j_call: TRBJ2-1; v_call: TRBV11-2; cdr3_aa: CASSLVGRNEQFF; cdr3_nt: TGTGCCAGCAGCTTAGTAGGGAGAAATGAGCAGTTCTTC
d_call: NA; clone_size: NA; j_call: TRBJ1-1; v_call: TRBV11-2; cdr3_aa: CASSPTENTEAFF; cdr3_nt: TGTGCCAGCAGTCCGACAGAGAACACTGAAGCTTTCTTT
d_call: NA; clone_size: NA; j_call: TRBJ2-7; v_call: TRBV28; cdr3_aa: CASSFVSQAYEQYF; cdr3_nt: TGTGCCAGCAGTTTCGTAAGTCAAGCTTACGAGCAGTACTTC
d_call: NA; clone_size: NA; j_call: TRBJ2-3; v_call: TRBV11-3; cdr3_aa: CASTHPEVDTQYF; cdr3_nt: TGTGCCAGCACCCACCCCGAGGTGGATACGCAGTATTTT
d_call: TRBD1; clone_size: once; j_call: TRBJ2-5; v_call: TRBV11-2; cdr3_aa: CASSFSTGEETQYF; cdr3_nt: TGTGCCAGCAGCTTTTCGACAGGGGAAGAGACCCAGTACTTC
d_call: NA; clone_size: NA; j_call: TRBJ1-3; v_call: TRBV6-1; cdr3_aa: CASSEGLYSGNTIYF; cdr3_nt: TGTGCCAGCAGTGAAGGGCTGTACTCTGGAAACACCATATATTTT
d_call: NA; clone_size: few; j_call: TRBJ2-1; v_call: TRBV5-4; cdr3_aa: CASSYGRAGGSFFF; cdr3_nt: TGTGCCAGCAGCTATGGACGAGCCGGAGGGAGCTTTTTCTTC
d_call: NA; clone_size: NA; j_call: TRBJ1-3; v_call: TRBV2; cdr3_aa: CASSRDSLQGNTIYF; cdr3_nt: TGTGCCAGCAGCCGAGACAGTTTACAAGGAAACACCATATATTTT
d_call: TRBD2; clone_size: NA; j_call: TRBJ2-1; v_call: TRBV6-5; cdr3_aa: CASSIAGVSYNEQFF; cdr3_nt: TGTGCCAGCAGTATAGCGGGCGTTTCCTACAATGAGCAGTTCTTC
d_call: NA; clone_size: NA; j_call: TRBJ1-1; v_call: TRBV18; cdr3_aa: CASSPTGTEAFF; cdr3_nt: TGTGCCAGCTCCCCCACGGGAACTGAAGCTTTCTTT
d_call: NA; clone_size: few; j_call: TRBJ2-1; v_call: TRBV9; cdr3_aa: CASSKGLKSYNEQFF; cdr3_nt: TGTGCCAGCAGCAAGGGACTCAAATCATACAATGAGCAGTTCTTC
d_call: TRBD1; clone_size: NA; j_call: TRBJ1-1; v_call: TRBV10-3; cdr3_aa: CATSSQGAQYTEAFF; cdr3_nt: TGTGCCACGTCATCACAGGGGGCTCAATACACTGAAGCTTTCTTT
d_call: NA; clone_size: NA; j_call: TRBJ1-2; v_call: TRBV6-1; cdr3_aa: CASSERLGYGYTF; cdr3_nt: TGTGCCAGCAGTGAACGGCTCGGGTATGGCTACACCTTC
d_call: NA; clone_size: NA; j_call: TRBJ2-7; v_call: TRBV4-1; cdr3_aa: CASSHHSGHYYEQYF; cdr3_nt: TGCGCCAGCAGCCACCACTCGGGACACTACTACGAGCAGTACTTC
d_call: NA; clone_size: NA; j_call: TRBJ1-1; v_call: TRBV7-3; cdr3_aa: CASSLQANTEAFF; cdr3_nt: TGTGCCAGCAGCTTGCAGGCCAACACTGAAGCTTTCTTT
d_call: TRBD1; clone_size: NA; j_call: TRBJ2-1; v_call: TRBV4-1; cdr3_aa: CASSSGQSYEQFF; cdr3_nt: TGCGCCAGCAGCTCGGGACAGTCGTATGAGCAGTTCTTC
d_call: TRBD2; clone_size: NA; j_call: TRBJ2-1; v_call: TRBV6-5; cdr3_aa: CASSYLTSEYEQFF; cdr3_nt: TGTGCCAGCAGTTACTTGACTAGCGAGTATGAGCAGTTCTTC
d_call: NA; clone_size: NA; j_call: TRBJ2-7; v_call: TRBV4-3; cdr3_aa: CASSQDRSGLYEQYF; cdr3_nt: TGCGCCAGCAGCCAAGATCGTTCAGGACTCTACGAGCAGTACTTC
d_call: NA; clone_size: NA; j_call: TRBJ1-1; v_call: TRBV5-1; cdr3_aa: CASSLDGQRETEAFF; cdr3_nt: TGCGCCAGCAGCTTGGACGGGCAGCGGGAAACTGAAGCTTTCTTT
d_call: TRBD2; clone_size: NA; j_call: TRBJ2-5; v_call: TRBV2; cdr3_aa: CASSRLAGVSETQYF; cdr3_nt: TGTGCCAGCAGCCGACTAGCGGGAGTGTCAGAGACCCAGTACTTC
d_call: TRBD2; clone_size: NA; j_call: TRBJ2-7; v_call: TRBV9; cdr3_aa: CASSPYSGRGYEQYF; cdr3_nt: TGTGCCAGCAGCCCTTATAGCGGGAGAGGGTACGAGCAGTACTTC
d_call: NA; clone_size: NA; j_call: TRBJ2-7; v_call: TRBV5-5; cdr3_aa: CASSLTGESLYEQYF; cdr3_nt: TGTGCCAGCAGCTTGACGGGGGAATCCCTCTACGAGCAGTACTTC
d_call: NA; clone_size: NA; j_call: TRBJ2-7; v_call: TRBV6-1; cdr3_aa: CASSLPVTGMYEQYF; cdr3_nt: TGTGCCAGCAGTCTTCCGGTCACAGGGATGTACGAGCAGTACTTC
d_call: TRBD1; clone_size: NA; j_call: TRBJ2-7; v_call: TRBV30; cdr3_aa: CAWSVGTGGSKQYF; cdr3_nt: TGTGCCTGGAGTGTAGGGACAGGGGGCTCGAAGCAGTACTTC
d_call: NA; clone_size: NA; j_call: TRBJ2-7; v_call: TRBV19; cdr3_aa: CASSIPGHSAKEQYF; cdr3_nt: TGTGCCAGTAGTATTCCGGGACATTCCGCTAAAGAGCAGTACTTC
d_call: TRBD1; clone_size: NA; j_call: TRBJ1-2; v_call: TRBV5-6; cdr3_aa: CASSLTGGSGYTF; cdr3_nt: TGTGCCAGCAGCTTGACAGGGGGCAGTGGCTACACCTTC
d_call: NA; clone_size: NA; j_call: TRBJ2-3; v_call: TRBV4-2; cdr3_aa: CASSPPGAEITDTQYF; cdr3_nt: TGTGCCAGCAGCCCACCTGGAGCAGAGATCACAGATACGCAGTATTTT
d_call: TRBD1; clone_size: NA; j_call: TRBJ2-2; v_call: TRBV10-1; cdr3_aa: CASRQGPNTGELFF; cdr3_nt: TGCGCCAGTAGACAGGGTCCGAACACCGGGGAGCTGTTTTTT
d_call: TRBD1; clone_size: NA; j_call: TRBJ1-2; v_call: TRBV7-3; cdr3_aa: CASSPSGTGGYGYTF; cdr3_nt: TGTGCCAGCAGCCCATCGGGGACAGGGGGCTATGGCTACACCTTC
d_call: TRBD1; clone_size: NA; j_call: TRBJ2-7; v_call: TRBV9; cdr3_aa: CASSPRTGGYEQYF; cdr3_nt: TGTGCCAGCAGCCCCCGGACAGGGGGCTACGAGCAGTACTTC
d_call: TRBD1; clone_size: NA; j_call: TRBJ1-5; v_call: TRBV28; cdr3_aa: CASSPPEGAIGNQPQHF; cdr3_nt: TGTGCCAGCAGCCCGCCGGAGGGGGCGATCGGCAATCAGCCCCAGCATTTT
d_call: TRBD1; clone_size: once; j_call: TRBJ1-2; v_call: TRBV7-2; cdr3_aa: CASSTRTGGHGYTF; cdr3_nt: TGTGCCAGCAGCACCCGAACAGGGGGCCATGGCTACACCTTC
d_call: NA; clone_size: NA; j_call: TRBJ1-5; v_call: TRBV6-1; cdr3_aa: CASSGTGFNQPQHF; cdr3_nt: TGTGCCAGCAGTGGTACGGGATTCAATCAGCCCCAGCATTTT
d_call: NA; clone_size: NA; j_call: TRBJ1-5; v_call: TRBV6-4; cdr3_aa: CASSDDEGQPQHF; cdr3_nt: TGTGCCAGCAGTGACGATGAGGGTCAGCCCCAGCATTTT
d_call: NA; clone_size: NA; j_call: TRBJ2-4; v_call: TRBV10-1; cdr3_aa: CASSELGENIQYF; cdr3_nt: TGCGCCAGCAGTGAGTTGGGAGAAAACATTCAGTACTTC
d_call: NA; clone_size: NA; j_call: TRBJ2-3; v_call: TRBV9; cdr3_aa: CASSVEDEYHTDTQYF; cdr3_nt: TGTGCCAGCAGCGTAGAAGATGAGTACCACACAGATACGCAGTATTTT
d_call: NA; clone_size: NA; j_call: TRBJ2-7; v_call: TRBV7-6; cdr3_aa: CASSLQGGLSSYEQYF; cdr3_nt: TGTGCCAGCAGCTTACAAGGCGGGTTGAGCTCCTACGAGCAGTACTTC
d_call: TRBD1; clone_size: NA; j_call: TRBJ2-1; v_call: TRBV6-5; cdr3_aa: CASSYGTGGIEQFF; cdr3_nt: TGTGCCAGCAGTTACGGGACAGGGGGCATCGAGCAGTTCTTC
d_call: NA; clone_size: NA; j_call: TRBJ1-1; v_call: TRBV9; cdr3_aa: CASSVGTRMNTEAFF; cdr3_nt: TGTGCCAGCAGCGTAGGTACACGTATGAACACTGAAGCTTTCTTT
d_call: NA; clone_size: NA; j_call: TRBJ1-1; v_call: TRBV6-1; cdr3_aa: CASSDTAGPEAFF; cdr3_nt: TGTGCCAGCAGTGATACAGCGGGCCCTGAAGCTTTCTTT
d_call: NA; clone_size: NA; j_call: TRBJ1-5; v_call: TRBV30; cdr3_aa: CAGGGEYSNQPQHF; cdr3_nt: TGTGCCGGGGGGGGAGAATATAGCAATCAGCCCCAGCATTTT
d_call: NA; clone_size: NA; j_call: TRBJ2-7; v_call: TRBV7-7; cdr3_aa: CASSQTLSGEQYF; cdr3_nt: TGTGCTAGCAGCCAAACACTATCCGGCGAGCAGTACTTC
d_call: TRBD2; clone_size: once; j_call: TRBJ2-7; v_call: TRBV2; cdr3_aa: CASSYLSGSVAYEQYF; cdr3_nt: TGTGCCAGCAGTTACCTTAGCGGGTCTGTAGCCTACGAGCAGTACTTC
d_call: TRBD1; clone_size: NA; j_call: TRBJ2-7; v_call: TRBV7-9; cdr3_aa: CASSSHRGPSTKQYF; cdr3_nt: TGTGCCAGCAGCTCTCACAGGGGCCCTTCTACGAAGCAGTACTTC
d_call: TRBD2; clone_size: NA; j_call: TRBJ2-1; v_call: TRBV15; cdr3_aa: CATSRGREGLNNEQFF; cdr3_nt: TGTGCCACCAGCAGAGGACGGGAGGGCCTAAACAATGAGCAGTTCTTC
d_call: TRBD1; clone_size: NA; j_call: TRBJ2-7; v_call: TRBV19; cdr3_aa: CASGLGQGTSEQYF; cdr3_nt: TGTGCCAGTGGATTGGGACAGGGTACGAGCGAGCAGTACTTC